This T cell receptor (beta chain) was recorded in a study of shared clonotypes between healthy human individuals. Concerning this clone: The antigen remains undetermined.

There are 17 residues in the CDR3. With V trimmed by 6 bases and J by 3 bases, 13 bases remained unmatched. The germline CDR1 and CDR2 sequences are ENHRY and SYGVKD. Method: immunoSEQ multiplex PCR; TCRdb's copy keeps in-frame clones and lacks some. The table includes approximately 2.5 million clones, around 94% detected once. General study results and limits: Shared across several donors were about 4.6% of the naive CD4 clonotypes. Among the subsets, naive ones generally showed larger estimated richness than memory ones.

This chain links TRBV10-3 with TRBJ1-2, with 10 positions matching TRBD1. The sequence came from a man aged 18 to 30 in good health. Sample: naive CD4+ T cells sorted from blood. Described subset: CD45RA+ positively selected. The CDR3 here is CAISAGDRGLRDYGYTF. In DNA form, the CDR3 reads TGTGCCATCAGCGCTGGGGACAGGGGACTCCGAGACTATGGCTACACCTTC.